This TCR beta chain was observed in a study of T cell clonotyping in hematopoietic cell transplantation (TCRdb year 2021). With respect to the entire study: A total of some 130 blood samples were gathered in the study from approximately 32 consecutive transplant recipients along with their related donors. Recruitment of patients ran from 2015 to early 2017, and follow-up continued until late 2020 or until death. The full study reports these points: The sample size was limited, and CD4 and CD8 repertoire contributions could not be separated because cells were not sorted. Overlap with donor repertoires was found for only a small fraction of recipient repertoires, with over 95% found to appear de novo at the given depth. After transplant, TCR diversity in recipients dropped, and pathologically expanded clonotypes increased progressively from day 30 to day 180. Broader posttransplant TCR repertoire diversity was predicted by donor and pretransplant recipient Inverse Simpson Index values.

TCR beta CDR3 regions were amplified from genomic DNA with the immunoSEQ assay, a bias-controlled multiplex PCR using V- and J-specific primers. In a second PCR step, a proprietary barcode and Illumina adapter sequences were attached to the CDR3 amplicons. CDR3 libraries were sequenced on an Illumina MiSeq instrument. The published analysis was carried out like this. Export and quality control were done with immunoSEQ Analyzer 3.0, while downstream analyses used R Bioconductor and Immunarch. Only productive rearrangements in the normalized downsampled data set were used to calculate repertoire metrics. Pathologically expanded clonotypes were defined as those larger than 5 templates in the normalized cohort. The Inverse Simpson Index served as the measure of repertoire diversity. The non-normalized data set was used for CMV-specificity analyses so that all clonotypes could be captured. Entries here come from immuneACCESS through TCRdb and include only in-frame sequences with V and J called. Some clones fail to appear in such tables; in the studies checked, an unresolved V gene covers under half of the shortfall, and the cause of the remainder is unknown. The DNA was the basis for D and trimming; V, J and clone size are from that table. Across this sample there are about 10,000 clones, with approximately 77% seen only once. The ten biggest clones cover 8.5% to 9% of the sample.

About this clone itself: Its binding antigen is unknown. Qualities for individual bases were not recorded, and no much larger clone is one base off.

CDR1 and CDR2, looked up from the germline V gene, are SGHDN and FVKESK. The CDR3 has 16 amino acids, counting the end cysteine and phenylalanine. Only CDR3 DNA is held: 48 bases, read in frame from base 1. V is clipped by 4 bases and J by 3 bases, and the sequence between their germline boundaries is 19 bases long. In light of the paper, this sample's time point label describes: 30 days after allo-HCT. Blood from recipients was drawn about 28 days before transplant and again at days 30, 100 and 180 after transplant. Nuclei Lysis Solution was used to extract genomic DNA from fresh or cryopreserved unfractionated peripheral blood mononuclear cells.

The TCR comes from a female patient in her thirties or forties who had an allogeneic stem cell transplant from a related donor, so T cells may come from the graft donor. Some clones in this sample may be carry-over from other donors' samples. The sequence links TRBV14 to TRBJ2-7; the D call could be TRBD1 or TRBD2, with each sharing 6 bases. Specimen: PBMCs, collected 30 days after allogeneic stem cell transplant. DNA sequence: TGTGCCAGCAGCCCTAGGGGGGCCCCTACCCTCTACGAGCAGTACTTC. Its amino acids are CASSPRGAPTLYEQYF. Reference TRBV14 and TRBJ2-7 proteins supply the regions before and after the CDR3; the full variable domain is: EAGVTQFPSHSVIEKGQTVTLRCDPISGHDNLYWYRRVMGKEIKFLLHFVKESKQDESGMPNNRFLAERTGGTYSTLKVQPAELEDSGVYFCASSPRGAPTLYEQYFGPGTRLTVT.